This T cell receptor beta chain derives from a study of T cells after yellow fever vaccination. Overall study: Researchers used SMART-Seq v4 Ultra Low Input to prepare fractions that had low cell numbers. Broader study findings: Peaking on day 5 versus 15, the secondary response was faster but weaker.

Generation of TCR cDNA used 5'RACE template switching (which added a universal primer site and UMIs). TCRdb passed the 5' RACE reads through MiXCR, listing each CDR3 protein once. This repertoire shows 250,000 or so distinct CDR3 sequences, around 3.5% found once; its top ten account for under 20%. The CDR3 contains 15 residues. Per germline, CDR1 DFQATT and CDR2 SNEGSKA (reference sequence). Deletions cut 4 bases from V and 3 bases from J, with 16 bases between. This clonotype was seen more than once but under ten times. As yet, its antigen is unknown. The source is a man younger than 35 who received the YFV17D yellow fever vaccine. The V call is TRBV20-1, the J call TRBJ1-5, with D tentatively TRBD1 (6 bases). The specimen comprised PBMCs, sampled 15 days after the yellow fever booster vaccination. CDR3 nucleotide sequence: TGCAGTGCTACCGACCCTGGGGGGGCCAATCAGCCCCAGCATTTT. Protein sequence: CSATDPGGANQPQHF.